Listed here are 20 T cell receptor beta chains from one sample, sequenced in a study of blood T cell repertoires in COVID-19. Profiled with immunoSEQ multiplex PCR; TCRdb holds only in-frame clones, not every one. The data contain over 350,000 clones, 85% to 90% of them seen just once; the ten biggest clones take up approximately 4.5%. The sequenced sample was peripheral blood. These receptors were collected from a woman in her twenties or thirties with acute or convalescent COVID-19.

V and J are TRBV25-1 and TRBJ1-2, with D perhaps matching TRBD1 (5 bases). This CDR3 spans 16 amino acids. V was cut by 5 bases and J by 0 bases, with 16 bases left in between. Germline CDR1 MGHDK, CDR2 SYGVNS. The CDR3 DNA sequence: TGTGCCAGCAGTCTTGCGGCAGGGTCTACTAACTATGGCTACACCTTC. Its translation is CASSLAAGSTNYGYTF.

The chain joins TRBV3-1 (or the pseudogene TRBV3-2) to TRBJ2-5, with a possible D match to TRBD2 (7 bases). Trimming pared 10 bases from V and 5 bases from J, leaving 14 bases between. The CDR3 loop spans 12 amino acids. CDR1 LGHDT and CDR2 YNNKEL come from the germline V gene (reference sequence). The CDR3 nucleotides read TGTGCCACTAGGGGCGGGGGCGAGACCCAGTACTTC. Translating gives CATRGGGETQYF.

The chain carries TRBV19 and TRBJ1-2; maybe TRBD1 (6 bases). Trimming pared 4 bases from V and 4 bases from J, leaving 16 bases between. This CDR3 contains 15 residues. Per germline, CDR1 LNHDA and CDR2 SQIVND (reference sequence). The CDR3 sequence: CASSTAYGTTYGYTF. For the CDR3, the DNA is TGTGCCAGTAGTACCGCGTACGGGACAACCTATGGCTACACCTTC.

The chain couples TRBV5-3 to TRBJ2-7; 14 bases map to TRBD2. TRBV5-3 is known as an ORF, though its function is uncertain. The CDR3 loop spans 19 amino acids. J lost 0 bases, V lost 0 bases, and 8 bases had no gene match. The CDR3 protein is CARSLAGTSGGQSSYEQYF. In nucleotides, the CDR3 is TGTGCCAGAAGCTTGGCTGGGACTAGCGGGGGTCAGAGCTCCTACGAGCAGTACTTC.

The rearrangement uses TRBV19 and TRBJ1-2; TRBD1 matches at 10 bases. This CDR3 is built from 14 residues. J gave up 7 bases and V 6 bases, and 8 bases lay outside the gene matches. Germline loops: CDR1 LNHDA, CDR2 SQIVND (reference sequence). This CDR3 reads CASRKTGGAFGYTF. The DNA of the CDR3 is TGTGCCAGTAGGAAGACAGGGGGCGCGTTTGGCTACACCTTC.

The chain joins TRBV5-4 to TRBJ1-1; D is perhaps TRBD1 (5 bases). Germline loops: CDR1 SGHNT, CDR2 YYREEE (reference sequence). The CDR3 totals 12 residues. Trimming stripped 4 bases from V and 4 bases from J, with 8 bases between. CDR3 amino acids: CASSRGGTEAFF. DNA for the CDR3: TGTGCCAGCAGCCGCGGGGGCACTGAAGCTTTCTTT.

V usage is TRBV7-2 and J usage is TRBJ2-1; no clear D. The germline V and J ends were trimmed by 6 bases and 6 bases, with 18 bases remaining between them. This CDR3 comprises 15 residues. From germline, CDR1 is SGHTA and CDR2 FQGNSA. This CDR3 reads CASSLDSSSRNEQFF. The CDR3 DNA is TGTGCCAGCAGTCTAGACTCCTCCTCCCGCAATGAGCAGTTCTTC.

The V call is TRBV7-2, the J call TRBJ2-7; TRBD2 is a possible D gene (5 bases). This CDR3 has 14 residues. Trimming stripped 3 bases from V and 3 bases from J, with 12 bases between. In germline, CDR1 is SGHTA, CDR2 FQGNSA. CDR3 in amino acids: CASSFFGVIYEQYF. DNA for the CDR3: TGTGCCAGCAGCTTCTTCGGGGTTATCTACGAGCAGTACTTC.

This clone was recorded once. V usage is TRBV5-1 and J usage is TRBJ2-5; D is uncertain. With 4 bases removed from V and 2 bases from J, the gap between germline ends came to 3 bases. CDR1 is SGHRS and CDR2 is YFSETQ in the germline V gene. The CDR3 is made up of 11 amino acids. The CDR3 sequence is CASSRQETQYF. Written as DNA, the CDR3 is TGCGCCAGCAGCCGTCAAGAGACCCAGTACTTC. The full variable domain, its missing parts supplied by reference TRBV5-1 and TRBJ2-5, is KAGVTQTPRYLIKTRGQQVTLSCSPISGHRSVSWYQQTPGQGLQFLFEYFSETQRNKGNFPGRFSGRQFSNSRSEMNVSTLELGDSALYLCASSRQETQYFGPGTRLLVL.

About this clone: Other DNA sequences in the sample encode the same CDR3. The chain is built from TRBV9 and TRBJ1-3; D gene ambiguous. Trimming left V 0 bases short and J 0 bases short, with 7 bases between. The CDR3 is 15 residues long. Germline V gives CDR1 SGDLS, CDR2 YYNGEE. CDR3 amino acids: CASSVATGSGNTIYF. The CDR3 DNA is TGTGCCAGCAGCGTAGCTACGGGCTCTGGAAACACCATATATTTT.

J is TRBJ2-3 and V is TRBV12-3 or TRBV12-4, with D tentatively TRBD2 (6 bases). Trimming left V 10 bases short and J 3 bases short, with 14 bases between. The CDR3 has 13 amino acids. For the CDR3, the DNA is TGTGCCACCGGGGGATTTGAAACAGATACGCAGTATTTT. It translates to CATGGFETDTQYF.

This rearrangement joins TRBV28 to TRBJ1-2; TRBD1 is a possible D gene (5 bases). V gave up 6 bases and J gave up 7 bases, with 12 bases separating them. The CDR3 is 12 residues long. Germline CDR1 and CDR2: MDHEN and SYDVKM. The CDR3 DNA reads as TGTGCCAGCAGCCATAGGGGTTCTGGCTACACCTTC. Amino acids: CASSHRGSGYTF.

The chain is built from TRBV6-5 and TRBJ1-2, with TRBD1 as a possible D gene (6 bases). The CDR3 length is 15 residues. Trimming shortened V by 2 bases and J by 8 bases, and 18 bases separated the two germline ends. Germline CDR1 reads MNHEY; CDR2 reads SVGAGI. The CDR3 DNA is TGTGCCAGCAGTTACGTGTCTTCGGGCAGGGGAGGCTACACCTTC. Translating it yields CASSYVSSGRGGYTF.

V usage is TRBV3-1 (or the pseudogene TRBV3-2) and J usage is TRBJ2-1; TRBD2 agrees at 9 bases. Germline V gives CDR1 LGHDT, CDR2 YNNKEL (reference sequence). The CDR3 runs to 15 residues. V was pared by 4 bases and J by 7 bases, with 8 bases of the junction left unmatched. The DNA for the CDR3 is TGTGCCAGCAGCCCTCCCAGCGGGGGGCCAAATGAGCAGTTCTTC. Protein: CASSPPSGGPNEQFF.

This clone appeared once. The rearrangement joins TRBV6-5 to TRBJ2-3; maybe TRBD1 (6 bases). Germline CDR1 and CDR2: MNHEY and SVGAGI. The V end lost 0 bases, the J end lost 2 bases, and 9 bases lay between the germline ends. This CDR3 has 15 residues. The CDR3 DNA follows: TGTGCCAGCAGTTACTCAACAGGGAACACAGATACGCAGTATTTT. It translates to CASSYSTGNTDTQYF.

This clone was seen repeatedly, ten times or more. V and J are TRBV10-3 and TRBJ2-1, with D perhaps TRBD2 (6 bases). The CDR3 has 14 amino acids. The V gene lost 6 bases and the J gene lost 3 bases, with 12 bases spanning the gap. CDR1 ENHRY and CDR2 SYGVKD come from the germline V gene. DNA of the CDR3: TGTGCCATCAGGGCTCGGGAGAGCTACAATGAGCAGTTCTTC. Translated: CAIRARESYNEQFF.

The gene calls are TRBV19 and TRBJ1-2, with D possibly being TRBD1 (6 bases). The CDR3 contains 14 residues. Per the germline V gene, CDR1 is LNHDA and CDR2 is SQIVND (reference sequence). The germline V and J ends were trimmed by 9 bases and 3 bases, with 17 bases remaining between them. This CDR3 reads CARIKQGWDYGYTF. CDR3 sequence (DNA): TGTGCCAGGATCAAACAGGGATGGGACTATGGCTACACCTTC.

Only a few counts were recorded for this clone. The chain employs TRBV27 and TRBJ1-5; weak D call: TRBD1 (5 bases). This CDR3 comprises 13 residues. Germline V lookup: CDR1 MNHEY, CDR2 SMNVEV (reference sequence). V was shortened by 4 bases and J by 8 bases, with 12 bases between the two germline ends. CDR3 region: CASSWRGDKPQHF. Here the CDR3 DNA reads TGTGCCAGCAGTTGGCGGGGGGATAAGCCCCAGCATTTT.

The CDR3 nucleotides are TGTGCCAGCTTTTATGGGGCAGTAGGTCAGCCCCAGCATTTT. Its protein is CASFYGAVGQPQHF. V is TRBV6-5 and J is TRBJ1-5; a possible D gene is TRBD1 (5 bases). CDR1 MNHEY and CDR2 SVGAGI come from the germline V gene. This CDR3 contains 14 residues. V lost 8 bases, J lost 6 bases, and 17 bases lay in between.

This clone was observed a handful of times. The chain combines TRBV3-1 (or the pseudogene TRBV3-2) with TRBJ2-2; D call uncertain. V lost 2 bases to trimming and J lost 0 bases, with 4 bases between them. The CDR3 covers 14 residues. CDR1 LGHDT and CDR2 YNNKEL come from the germline V gene (reference sequence). The CDR3 region is CASSQLANTGELFF. The CDR3 nucleotides read TGTGCCAGCAGCCAACTAGCGAACACCGGGGAGCTGTTTTTT.